This T cell receptor beta chain was found in a study of human T cells and chemical hapten exposure. This clonotype was counted a few times. The CDR3 extends over 14 amino acids. After removal of 4 bases from V and 5 bases from J, the junction contained 4 bases not matched to a gene. CDR1 is ENHRY, CDR2 SYGVKD, per germline. Regarding time point: patch test 1, 2 weeks after DPC sensitization. Treatment here: therapeutic diphenylcyclopropenone sensitization with weekly scalp DPC. MiXCR, applied by TCRdb to the RACE reads, yields one record per CDR3 protein. The table records about 340,000 distinct CDR3 sequences, about 7% of them present only once.

The V gene is TRBV10-3, the J gene TRBJ2-1; the match to TRBD1 covers 8 bases. The source is a woman aged 18-29 years with alopecia areata. Some clones in this sample may be carry-over from other donors' samples. This material consisted of whole blood, taken in connection with sensitization to the hapten diphenylcyclopropenone (DPC). The CDR3 is CAISGRGLDNEQFF. The CDR3 region has the DNA TGTGCCATCAGTGGCAGGGGGCTGGACAATGAGCAGTTCTTC.